This T cell receptor beta chain was sequenced in a study of blood T cell repertoires in COVID-19. Overall study context: COVID-19 samples from acute and convalescent phases originated in the United States, Italy and Spain. T cells, B-cell-depleted T cells, or PBMCs provided the cDNA or gDNA that served as material.

This clone was detected ten times or more. The method was immunoSEQ multiplex PCR; TCRdb's version includes in-frame clones alone and lacks a portion of them. The data show approximately 130,000 clones, about 83% seen once. Germline values: CDR1 MRHNA, CDR2 SNTAGT. V lost 1 base to trimming and J lost 3 bases, with 19 bases between them. CDR3 length equals 17 residues. The gene calls are TRBV6-4 and TRBJ2-7, with D possibly being TRBD2 (6 bases). This clonotype was obtained from a human donor in a cohort sampled during active COVID-19. The sample taken for sequencing was peripheral blood. The CDR3 protein is CASSDYDYGLGGYEQYF. DNA of the CDR3: TGTGCCAGCAGTGACTACGACTATGGACTGGGGGGCTACGAGCAGTACTTC.